This T cell receptor beta chain was retrieved from a study of blood T cell repertoires in COVID-19. Study overall: T cells, B-cell-depleted T cells, or PBMCs supplied cDNA or gDNA.

This clone was detected only a few times. V dropped 5 bases and J dropped 7 bases, with 8 bases sitting between them. This CDR3 has 12 residues. Germline CDR1 is SGHAT and CDR2 is FQNNGV. Measured with immunoSEQ multiplex PCR; TCRdb has only the in-frame clones, and not every one. Of approximately 300,000 clones listed, 80% to 95% are singletons. The rearrangement uses TRBV11-2 and TRBJ2-2; D is uncertain. The sequence was obtained from a woman aged 25 to 45 who had recovered from COVID-19. Sequencing was carried out using PBMCs or T cells enriched from blood (not recorded which). Written as DNA, the CDR3 is TGTGCCAGCAGCCCGCTAAGCGGGGAGCTGTTTTTT. Translated, it gives CASSPLSGELFF.